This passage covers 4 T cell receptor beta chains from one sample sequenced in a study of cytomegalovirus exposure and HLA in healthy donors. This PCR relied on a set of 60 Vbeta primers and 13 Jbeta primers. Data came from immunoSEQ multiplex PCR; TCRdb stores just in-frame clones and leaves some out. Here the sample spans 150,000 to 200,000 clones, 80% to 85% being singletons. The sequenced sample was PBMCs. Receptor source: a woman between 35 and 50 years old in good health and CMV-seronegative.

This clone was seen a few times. This CDR3 is CASSYGISNEQFF. The DNA for the CDR3 is TGTGCCAGCAGCTACGGGATAAGCAATGAGCAGTTCTTC. The rearrangement uses TRBV11-2 and TRBJ2-1, with D possibly matching TRBD2 (5 bases). Germline V gene sequence: CDR1 SGHAT, CDR2 FQNNGV. The length of the CDR3 is 13 residues. Trimming stripped 4 bases from V and 6 bases from J, with 10 bases between.

CDR3 nucleotides: TGTGCCAGTAGAGGGGAGGGCTTGGGTCACGAGCAGTACTTC. Protein sequence: CASRGEGLGHEQYF. The V gene is TRBV19, the J gene TRBJ2-7; 7 positions match TRBD2. CDR1 is LNHDA, CDR2 SQIVND, per germline (reference sequence). This CDR3 is 14 amino acids long. With V trimmed by 6 bases and J by 5 bases, 10 bases remained unmatched.

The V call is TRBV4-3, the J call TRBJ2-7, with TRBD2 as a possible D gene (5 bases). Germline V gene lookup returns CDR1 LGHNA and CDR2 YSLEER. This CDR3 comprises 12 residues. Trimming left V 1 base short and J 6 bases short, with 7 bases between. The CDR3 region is CASSQGGFEQYV. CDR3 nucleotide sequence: TGCGCCAGCAGCCAAGGAGGGTTCGAGCAGTACGTC.

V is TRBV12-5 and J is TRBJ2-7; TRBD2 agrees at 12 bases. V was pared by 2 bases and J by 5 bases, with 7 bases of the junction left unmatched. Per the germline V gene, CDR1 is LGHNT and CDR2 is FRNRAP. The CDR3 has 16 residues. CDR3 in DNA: TGTGCTAGTGGTTTGAGGCTAGCGGGAGGGGGACACGAGCAGTACTTC. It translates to CASGLRLAGGGHEQYF.